Following are 19 T cell receptor beta chains from one sample sequenced in a study of OX40 agonist ivuxolimab in advanced cancers. Library generation was performed with the immunoSEQ multiplex PCR assay. Drawn from immuneACCESS, this table holds only the in-frame rearrangements with V and J called that TCRdb kept. Clones are partly lost; checked studies trace under half to an unresolved V gene and leave the rest unexplained. In all, the sample holds approximately 65,000 clones, and 70% to 90% of those were seen once. 3% to 4% of the sample rests with the top ten. The specimen was CD4+ or CD8+ T cells sorted from blood, collected in a trial of the OX40 agonist ivuxolimab. The receptors here all came from an adult with an advanced solid tumor such as melanoma, head and neck, liver or kidney cancer.

The chain uses TRBV7-2 and TRBJ1-2; the D gene is possibly TRBD1 (5 bases). Germline CDR1 SGHTA, CDR2 FQGNSA. This CDR3 has 14 amino acids. With 5 bases removed from V and 0 bases from J, the gap between germline ends came to 10 bases. The CDR3 sequence is CASSIGTANYGYTF. As DNA, the CDR3 is TGTGCCAGCAGCATCGGGACGGCTAACTATGGCTACACCTTC.

J is TRBJ2-7 and V is TRBV7-6; TRBD1 aligns across 7 bases. The CDR3 is 15 amino acids. J was trimmed by 5 bases and V by 4 bases; bases with no gene match: 11. Germline V gene sequence: CDR1 SGHVS, CDR2 FNYEAQ. CDR3 amino acids: CASSSTRQGPDEQYF. Written as DNA, the CDR3 is TGTGCCAGCAGCTCCACGAGACAGGGACCTGACGAGCAGTACTTC.

This sequence joins TRBV5-5 and TRBJ1-2; a possible D gene is TRBD1 (5 bases). This CDR3 has 15 residues. The germline CDR1 and CDR2 sequences are SGHKS and YYEKEE (reference sequence). Deletions cut 0 bases from V and 3 bases from J, with 12 bases between. The CDR3 reads CASSLVGTEHYGYTF. Here the CDR3 DNA reads TGTGCCAGCAGCTTGGTTGGGACGGAGCACTATGGCTACACCTTC.

This clone was found a few times. The genes are TRBV29-1 and TRBJ1-5; tentatively, D is TRBD1 (6 bases). The CDR3 is 13 amino acids. Trimming stripped 6 bases from V and 3 bases from J, with 12 bases between. Germline V lookup: CDR1 SQVTM, CDR2 ANQGSEA. Here the CDR3 DNA reads TGCAGCGTAAGGGACAACCACAATCAGCCCCAGCATTTT. This codes for CSVRDNHNQPQHF.

The chain links TRBV18 to TRBJ2-7; 8 nucleotides agree with TRBD2. The CDR3 covers 15 residues. The germline CDR1 and CDR2 sequences are KGHSH and LQKENI. The junction had 4 bases not matched to a gene; V was cut back by 1 base and J by 2 bases. CDR3 bases: TGTGCCAGCTCACCACGCGCGGGAGGTCCCTACGAGCAGTACTTC. Translation: CASSPRAGGPYEQYF.

The V and J genes are TRBV10-3 and TRBJ1-2; D not resolved. The CDR3 is 14 residues long. Per germline, CDR1 ENHRY and CDR2 SYGVKD. Trimming left V 2 bases short and J 4 bases short, with 11 bases between. CDR3 sequence reads: CAISEGLYSYGYTF. CDR3 sequence (DNA): TGTGCCATCAGTGAGGGCCTTTACAGCTATGGCTACACCTTC.

The chain joins TRBV28 to TRBJ1-5, with 9 nucleotides matching TRBD1. The CDR3 is 11 amino acids. Trimming cost V 6 bases and J 14 bases; bases outside gene matches: 5. Germline values: CDR1 MDHEN, CDR2 SYDVKM. For the CDR3, the DNA is TGTGCCAGCAGGGGGGACAGGGCGAAGCATTTT. As protein: CASRGDRAKHF.

The rearrangement uses TRBV19 and TRBJ1-5; 12 nucleotides agree with TRBD1. The CDR3 loop spans 16 amino acids. Germline values: CDR1 LNHDA, CDR2 SQIVND (reference sequence). J was trimmed by 7 bases and V by 5 bases; bases with no gene match: 9. The CDR3 nucleotides are TGTGCCAGTAGTCGATCCGGGACAGGGGGCTTGCAGCCCCAGCATTTT. Translating gives CASSRSGTGGLQPQHF.

The CDR3 DNA reads TGTGCCAGCCAGACTAGGACAGGACAAAATGAAAAACTGTTTTTT. Translating gives CASQTRTGQNEKLFF. The chain joins TRBV19 to TRBJ1-4; 7 bases are shared with TRBD1. The CDR3 covers 15 residues. Germline V CDR1 and CDR2: LNHDA, SQIVND (reference sequence). With V trimmed by 9 bases and J by 5 bases, 12 bases remained unmatched.

The V and J genes are TRBV7-2 and TRBJ1-2; the D gene is possibly TRBD1 (5 bases). Trimming took 5 bases from V and 1 from J, leaving 14 bases between them. The CDR3 is 15 residues long. Looked up from germline, CDR1 is SGHTA and CDR2 is FQGNSA. The CDR3 sequence: CASSPRVRDNYGYTF. The CDR3 DNA sequence: TGTGCCAGCAGCCCACGGGTCAGGGATAACTATGGCTACACCTTC.

The chain links TRBV14 to TRBJ2-7; 7 positions match TRBD2. The germline V gene has CDR1 SGHDN and CDR2 FVKESK. Trimming took 3 bases from V and 6 from J; bases not matched to a gene: 5. There are 13 residues in the CDR3. CDR3 sequence (DNA): TGTGCCAGCAGCCACGCGGGAGTAGTCGAGCAGTACTTC. Residues: CASSHAGVVEQYF.

This sequence joins TRBV6-5 and TRBJ1-2, with D unclear. This CDR3 has 16 amino acids. Looked up from germline, CDR1 is MNHEY and CDR2 is SVGAGI. Between the trimmed V and J ends, which lost 0 bases and 7 bases, there was a span of 18 bases. The CDR3 here is CASSYSYARGMAGYTF. CDR3 sequence (DNA): TGTGCCAGCAGTTACTCGTACGCCCGGGGAATGGCTGGCTACACCTTC.

This clone has a count of ten or more. The chain uses TRBV4-1 and TRBJ1-2; tentative D call: TRBD1 (6 bases). V lost 6 bases, J lost 1 base, and 15 bases lay in between. Germline loops: CDR1 MGHRA, CDR2 YSYEKL. The length of the CDR3 is 15 residues. The CDR3 protein is CASRVLDSLNYGYTF. Written as DNA, the CDR3 is TGCGCCAGCAGGGTCCTGGACAGCCTTAACTATGGCTACACCTTC.

The V call is TRBV6-5, the J call TRBJ1-2, with 8 nucleotides matching TRBD1. Germline V gene data show CDR1 as MNHEY and CDR2 as SVGAGI. This CDR3 region has 15 residues. Germline trimming cut 6 bases from V and 2 bases from J; bases unmatched to any gene: 8. The CDR3 protein is CASRAGTGDNYGYTF. The CDR3, as DNA: TGTGCCAGCAGGGCCGGGACAGGTGACAACTATGGCTACACCTTC.

The chain is built from TRBV7-9 and TRBJ2-5; D call uncertain. The CDR3 extends over 12 amino acids. Looked up from germline, CDR1 is SEHNR and CDR2 is FQNEAQ (reference sequence). Deletions cut 4 bases from V and 3 bases from J, with 6 bases between. The CDR3, as DNA: TGTGCCAGCAGCTGGAGCGAAGAGACCCAGTACTTC. This sequence encodes CASSWSEETQYF.

The chain has TRBV6-5 and TRBJ2-2; D call uncertain. The V gene lost 7 bases and the J gene lost 4 bases, with 10 bases spanning the gap. Germline V gives CDR1 MNHEY, CDR2 SVGAGI. This CDR3 contains 13 residues. For the CDR3, the DNA is TGTGCCAGCATCTTAGACCCCACCGGGGAGCTGTTTTTT. Residues: CASILDPTGELFF.

The chain uses TRBV19 and TRBJ2-1; TRBD2 might be the D (5 bases). V was shortened by 7 bases and J by 9 bases, with 16 bases between the two germline ends. The CDR3 sequence is 13 residues long. Germline V lookup: CDR1 LNHDA, CDR2 SQIVND (reference sequence). CDR3 coding DNA: TGTGCCAGTAACCACCTCTTAGGAGGTGAGCAGTTCTTC. This encodes CASNHLLGGEQFF.

The rearrangement uses TRBV5-6 and TRBJ2-7, with a possible D match to TRBD1 (6 bases). CDR3 length: 14 amino acids. Germline V gene lookup returns CDR1 SGHDT and CDR2 YYEEEE. V was shortened by 5 bases and J by 4 bases, with 16 bases between the two germline ends. The CDR3 loop reads CASSSGTNQYEQYF. The CDR3 region has the DNA TGTGCCAGCAGTTCCGGGACAAACCAGTACGAGCAGTACTTC.

The J gene is TRBJ2-5, the V gene TRBV5-4; no reliable D call. CDR1 is SGHNT and CDR2 is YYREEE in the germline V gene (reference sequence). This CDR3 has 14 amino acids. The V gene lost 2 bases and the J gene lost 4 bases, with 12 bases spanning the gap. CDR3 protein: CASSLIQQAETQYF. CDR3 nucleotides: TGTGCCAGCAGCTTAATCCAGCAGGCAGAGACCCAGTACTTC.